This T cell receptor (beta chain) emerged from a study of CD8 T cells in ankylosing spondylitis. Quantitative molecular-barcoded 5'-RACE generated the TCR beta libraries. MiXCR, run by TCRdb on the 5' RACE reads, gives a single entry per CDR3 protein. The table includes about 240,000 distinct CDR3 sequences, 7.5% to 9.5% detected once. This clonotype was observed a few times. The CDR3 runs 12 residues. Germline V lookup: CDR1 LGHDT, CDR2 YNNKEL (reference sequence). Trimming took 0 bases from V and 9 from J, leaving 9 bases between them. The chain uses TRBV3-1 and TRBJ2-7; D gene unclear. What was sequenced was blood, either unsorted or a sorted T cell fraction (not recorded which). The clonotype originates from a female donor with ankylosing spondylitis or in good health (not recorded which). CDR3 DNA: TGTGCCAGCAGCCAAGACCCAGTCTGGCAGTACTTC. Translation gives CASSQDPVWQYF.